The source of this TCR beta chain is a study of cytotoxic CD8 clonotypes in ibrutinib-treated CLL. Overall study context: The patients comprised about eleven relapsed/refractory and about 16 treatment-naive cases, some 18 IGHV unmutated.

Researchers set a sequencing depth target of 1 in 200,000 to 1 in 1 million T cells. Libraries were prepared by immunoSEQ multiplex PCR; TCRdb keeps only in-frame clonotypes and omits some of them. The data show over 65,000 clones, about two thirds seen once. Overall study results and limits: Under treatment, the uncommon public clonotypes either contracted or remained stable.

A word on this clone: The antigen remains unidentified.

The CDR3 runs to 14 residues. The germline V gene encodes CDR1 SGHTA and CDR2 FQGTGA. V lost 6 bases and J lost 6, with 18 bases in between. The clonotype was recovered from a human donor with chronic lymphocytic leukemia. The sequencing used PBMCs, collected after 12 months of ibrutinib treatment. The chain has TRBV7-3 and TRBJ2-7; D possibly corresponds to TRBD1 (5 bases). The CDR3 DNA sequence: TGTGCCAGCAGGCCCGCCCAGGGTATTGGCGAGCAGTACTTC. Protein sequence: CASRPAQGIGEQYF.